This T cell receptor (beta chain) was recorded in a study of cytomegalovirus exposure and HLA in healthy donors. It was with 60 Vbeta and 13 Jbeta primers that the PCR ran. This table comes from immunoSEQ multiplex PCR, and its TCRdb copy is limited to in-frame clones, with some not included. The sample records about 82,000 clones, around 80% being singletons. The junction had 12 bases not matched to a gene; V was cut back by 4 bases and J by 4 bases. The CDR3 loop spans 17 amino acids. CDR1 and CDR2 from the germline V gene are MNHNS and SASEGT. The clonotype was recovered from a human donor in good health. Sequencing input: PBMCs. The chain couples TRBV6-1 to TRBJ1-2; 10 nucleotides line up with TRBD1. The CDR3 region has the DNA TGTGCCAGCAGTGCCGGGACAGGGGACCAAAAAGGCTATGGCTACACCTTC. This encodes CASSAGTGDQKGYGYTF.